These 28 T cell receptor beta chains were all obtained from the same sample, sequenced in a study of response to subunit inactivated influenza vaccine. Using its own MiXCR run on the RT-PCR reads, TCRdb lists one record per CDR3 protein. Of under 850,000 distinct CDR3 sequences in the sample, around a sixth were seen once. The sample here was PBMCs from blood, taken 4 to 6 days after vaccination. These receptors were collected from a man between 50 and 59 years old who received an inactivated influenza vaccine.

The chain combines TRBV4-2 with TRBJ2-3, with 12 bases matching TRBD2. This CDR3 comprises 16 residues. V dropped 0 bases and J dropped 5; count of bases not matched to a gene: 3. Germline lookup yields CDR1 LGHNA and CDR2 YNFKEQ. This CDR3 is CASSQESSGRGDTQYF. In nucleotides, the CDR3 is TGTGCCAGCAGCCAAGAGTCTAGCGGGAGGGGAGATACGCAGTATTTT.

The rearrangement uses TRBV3-1 and TRBJ2-1; D may be TRBD2 (6 bases). CDR3 size: 16 residues. The V gene lost 0 bases and the J gene lost 6 bases, with 15 bases spanning the gap. Germline CDR1 LGHDT, CDR2 YNNKEL (reference sequence). CDR3 sequence (DNA): TGTGCCAGCAGCCAAGAATCTGGGGGGTTGATCAATGAGCAGTTCTTC. Translation gives CASSQESGGLINEQFF.

This clonotype was seen only a few times. The rearrangement joins TRBV20-1 to TRBJ2-7; D gene ambiguous. The CDR3 is made up of 15 amino acids. Germline lookup yields CDR1 DFQATT and CDR2 SNEGSKA (reference sequence). Trimming left V 5 bases short and J 2 bases short, with 19 bases between. CDR3 amino acids: CSASPADRFAYEQYF. The CDR3 DNA reads TGCAGTGCTTCGCCGGCAGACCGATTTGCCTACGAGCAGTACTTC.

The chain uses TRBV7-2 and TRBJ2-3, with TRBD2 matching 9 bases. V gave up 5 bases and J gave up 4 bases; unmatched junction bases: 7. The CDR3 length is 15 residues. Per germline, CDR1 SGHTA and CDR2 FQGNSA. The CDR3 bases are TGTGCCAGCAGCCAAACAGCGGGAGGTCCAGATACGCAGTATTTT. Amino acid sequence: CASSQTAGGPDTQYF.

The CDR3 is CASSPPGGQHF. The CDR3 DNA reads as TGTGCCAGCAGCCCTCCGGGCGGCCAGCATTTT. The chain is built from TRBV7-2 and TRBJ1-5; no reliable D call. The CDR3 spans 11 residues. V was cut by 5 bases and J by 12 bases, with 11 bases left in between. Per germline, CDR1 SGHTA and CDR2 FQGNSA. Combining the CDR3 with reference TRBV7-2 and TRBJ1-5 gives the whole variable domain GAGVSQSPSNKVTEKGKDVELRCDPISGHTALYWYRQSLGQGLEFLIYFQGNSAPDKSGLPSDRFSAERTGGSVSTLTIQRTQQEDSAVYLCASSPPGGQHFGDGTRLSIL.

V is TRBV28 and J is TRBJ1-5, with D possibly TRBD1 on 6 matching bases. V lost 6 bases and J lost 4, with 16 bases in between. Per germline, CDR1 MDHEN and CDR2 SYDVKM. This CDR3 is built from 15 residues. CDR3 protein: CASSNNPRGNQPQHF. CDR3 DNA: TGTGCCAGCAGCAATAATCCCAGGGGTAATCAGCCCCAGCATTTT.

The chain recombines TRBV5-1 with TRBJ1-4; perhaps TRBD1 as D (5 bases). Germline loops: CDR1 SGHRS, CDR2 YFSETQ. This CDR3 is 14 amino acids long. Trimming cost V 2 bases and J 5 bases, with 10 bases left between them. In DNA, the CDR3 is TGCGCCAGCAGCTTTGACAGTCAGAATGAAAAACTGTTTTTT. Amino acids: CASSFDSQNEKLFF.

The J gene is TRBJ2-6, the V gene TRBV20-1; 7 bases line up with TRBD1. This CDR3 has 14 residues. V trimming: 5 bases; J trimming: 2 bases; junction bases outside the gene matches: 3. The germline gives CDR1 DFQATT, CDR2 SNEGSKA (reference sequence). The DNA for the CDR3 is TGCAGTGCTCAAAGGGGGCCTGGGGCCAACGTCCTGACTTTC. Translation gives CSAQRGPGANVLTF.

This sequence joins TRBV29-1 and TRBJ2-5, with a tentative D call TRBD2 (6 bases). The CDR3 has 12 amino acids. Trimming took off 7 bases at V and 5 bases at J, with 14 bases between the two ends. Germline V gene sequence: CDR1 SQVTM, CDR2 ANQGSEA. The CDR3 nucleotides are TGCAGCGCCACGGACGGGAGTGAGACCCAGTACTTC. This translates into CSATDGSETQYF.

Comment on this clonotype: The junction departs from the called germline gene at one end, perhaps through a read error. V gene TRBV2 combines with J gene TRBJ2-2; D may match TRBD1 or TRBD2 (6 bases each). This CDR3 spans 14 amino acids. Germline CDR1 reads SNHLY; CDR2 reads FYNNEI. CDR3: CASLGGRDTEELFF. DNA of the CDR3: TGTGCCAGCTTAGGCGGGCGGGACACCGAGGAGCTGTTTTTT.

This clonotype was counted at least ten times. Here the CDR3 DNA reads TGCAGTGCGCAGACTAGCCCCCAAGGAACCCAGTACTTC. It is translated as CSAQTSPQGTQYF. This rearrangement joins TRBV20-1 to TRBJ2-5; the match to TRBD2 covers 7 bases. Trimming cost V 6 bases and J 8 bases; bases outside gene matches: 12. The CDR3 contains 13 residues. Germline CDR1 reads DFQATT; CDR2 reads SNEGSKA (reference sequence).

The V and J genes are TRBV6-2 or TRBV6-3 and TRBJ2-5; tentative D call: TRBD2 (5 bases). This CDR3 has 13 residues. With 9 bases removed from V and 0 bases from J, the gap between germline ends came to 11 bases. Germline V gene sequence: CDR1 MNHEY, CDR2 SVGEGT. The CDR3 nucleotides are TGTGCCAGGGCCACAGCGGACCAAGAGACCCAGTACTTC. This sequence encodes CARATADQETQYF.

The chain carries TRBV20-1 and TRBJ2-5; no definite D call. This CDR3 comprises 12 residues. V was pared by 6 bases and J by 1 base, with 9 bases between. CDR1 and CDR2 from the germline V gene are DFQATT and SNEGSKA (reference sequence). CDR3: CSARWPQETQYF. In DNA form, the CDR3 reads TGCAGTGCCCGATGGCCCCAAGAGACCCAGTACTTC.

Points on this clonotype: The junction departs from germline at one end; a sequencing error may be responsible. The rearrangement joins TRBV12-3 or TRBV12-4 to TRBJ1-3, with no clear D. There are 13 residues in the CDR3. The CDR3 nucleotides read TGTGCCATCAGTCAAAGTTCTGGAAACACCATATATTTT. Translated, it gives CAISQSSGNTIYF.

This chain links TRBV12-3 or TRBV12-4 with TRBJ1-5; D might be TRBD1 (5 bases). Trimming pared 5 bases from V and 8 bases from J, leaving 13 bases between. CDR3 length equals 13 residues. CDR3 bases: TGTGCCAGCAGTCCGGGGGTCAGGGAGCCCCAGCATTTT. This codes for CASSPGVREPQHF.

The table lists this clonotype with a few counts. The rearrangement uses TRBV7-3 and TRBJ2-1; 8 bases align to TRBD2. Germline CDR1 and CDR2: SGHTA and FQGTGA. J was trimmed by 8 bases and V by 5 bases; bases with no gene match: 11. The CDR3 extends over 15 amino acids. The CDR3 spells CASSRASGRHHEQFF. In DNA, the CDR3 is TGTGCCAGCAGCCGCGCTAGCGGGCGCCATCATGAGCAGTTCTTC.

The rearrangement links TRBV11-2 to TRBJ2-1, with 9 bases that match TRBD1. The CDR3 covers 15 residues. The trim removed 7 bases at V and 1 base at J, leaving 5 bases unmatched. In germline, CDR1 is SGHAT, CDR2 FQNNGV. The CDR3 sequence: CASTSGTGSYNEQFF. CDR3 in DNA: TGTGCCAGCACCTCCGGGACAGGGTCCTACAATGAGCAGTTCTTC. Together with reference TRBV11-2 and TRBJ2-1, the CDR3 gives the full variable domain: EAGVAQSPRYKIIEKRQSVAFWCNPISGHATLYWYQQILGQGPKLLIQFQNNGVVDDSQLPKDRFSAERLKGVDSTLKIQPAKLEDSAVYLCASTSGTGSYNEQFFGPGTRLTVL.

This clonotype was recorded many times. This chain uses TRBV7-2 with TRBJ2-1; the match to TRBD2 covers 9 bases. Germline V gives CDR1 SGHTA, CDR2 FQGNSA. The CDR3 is 15 residues long. V trimming: 5 bases; J trimming: 7 bases; junction bases outside the gene matches: 9. The CDR3 reads CASSVYSGGMNEQFF. CDR3 DNA: TGTGCCAGCAGCGTCTATAGCGGGGGTATGAATGAGCAGTTCTTC.

This clonotype was counted between two and nine times. The rearrangement joins TRBV15 to TRBJ2-1; 13 nucleotides agree with TRBD2. The J segment lost 3 bases and the V segment lost 1 base, leaving 0 bases of the junction unmatched. Per the germline V gene, CDR1 is LNHNV and CDR2 is YYDKDF (reference sequence). The CDR3 contains 16 residues. The CDR3 sequence is CATSRGTSGSYNEQFF. The DNA for the CDR3 is TGTGCCACCAGCAGAGGGACTAGCGGGAGCTACAATGAGCAGTTCTTC.

This clonotype was recorded a few times. This chain joins TRBV29-1 and TRBJ1-2; D is undetermined. Germline V gives CDR1 SQVTM, CDR2 ANQGSEA. V lost 4 bases and J 8 bases, leaving 14 bases between the germline ends. The CDR3 spans 12 residues. CDR3 nucleotide sequence: TGCAGCGTTGCGTCCAGGCTCCTCGGCTACACCTTC. Translating it yields CSVASRLLGYTF.

The chain couples TRBV12-3 or TRBV12-4 to TRBJ2-7, with 7 bases aligning to TRBD1. The V and J ends lost 6 bases and 7 bases, in that order; junction bases with no gene match: 6. This CDR3 region has 12 residues. The CDR3 loop reads CASSKTGSEQYF. The CDR3 nucleotides are TGTGCCAGCAGCAAGACAGGGTCAGAGCAGTACTTC.

Here the CDR3 DNA reads TGTGCCAGCAGCTTATCTCCCGCTAACCCGGAGACCCAGTACTTC. Translated: CASSLSPANPETQYF. The chain joins TRBV7-9 to TRBJ2-5; no clear D gene. V lost 2 bases to trimming and J lost 5 bases, with 15 bases between them. This CDR3 is built from 15 residues. Germline-derived CDR1 and CDR2 are SEHNR and FQNEAQ (reference sequence).

The V and J genes are TRBV11-2 and TRBJ2-1; D is unclear. Germline V gene data show CDR1 as SGHAT and CDR2 as FQNNGV. The CDR3 is 12 residues long. The V and J ends lost 7 bases and 6 bases respectively, with 10 bases between them. In nucleotides, the CDR3 is TGTGCCAGCAAAAGGACGGTCAATGAGCAGTTCTTC. It codes for CASKRTVNEQFF.

This chain connects TRBV29-1 to TRBJ1-1; 9 bases are shared with TRBD1. This CDR3 spans 13 amino acids. Trimming took 7 bases from V and 5 from J; bases not matched to a gene: 8. Germline CDR1 reads SQVTM; CDR2 reads ANQGSEA. The CDR3 loop reads CSGRTGAGTEAFF. The CDR3 DNA is TGCAGCGGGCGGACAGGGGCGGGAACTGAAGCTTTCTTT.

This clonotype showed up many times. This chain joins TRBV7-6 and TRBJ2-1, with 10 bases identical to TRBD2. With 5 bases clipped from V and 0 bases from J, the junction kept 4 bases outside the gene matches. The CDR3 sequence is 16 residues long. CDR1 is SGHVS, CDR2 FNYEAQ, per germline. The CDR3 coding sequence is TGTGCCAGCAGCCCCGGACTAGCGGTCTCCTACAATGAGCAGTTCTTC. Translation: CASSPGLAVSYNEQFF. The entire variable domain, with the rest obtained from reference TRBV7-6 and TRBJ2-1, is as follows: GAGVSQSPRYKVTKRGQDVALRCDPISGHVSLYWYRQALGQGPEFLTYFNYEAQQDKSGLPNDRFSAERPEGSISTLTIQRTEQRDSAMYRCASSPGLAVSYNEQFFGPGTRLTVL.

This CDR3 reads CASSKEIPGQGGNQPQHF. CDR3 nucleotide sequence: TGTGCCAGCAGCAAAGAAATACCGGGACAGGGGGGCAATCAGCCCCAGCATTTT. V is TRBV7-8 and J is TRBJ1-5, with 11 positions matching TRBD1. The germline V gene encodes CDR1 SGHVS and CDR2 FQNEAQ. The CDR3 sequence is 18 residues long. V shed 5 bases, J shed 2 bases, and the junction held 11 bases outside the gene matches. The variable domain in full, with the rest retrieved from reference TRBV7-8 and TRBJ1-5, is GAGVSQSPRYKVAKRGQDVALRCDPISGHVSLFWYQQALGQGPEFLTYFQNEAQLDKSGLPSDRFFAERPEGSVSTLKIQRTQQEDSAVYLCASSKEIPGQGGNQPQHFGDGTRLSIL.

Only a few counts were recorded for this clonotype. The chain employs TRBV7-2 and TRBJ2-2; the match to TRBD1 covers 7 bases. The CDR3 contains 16 residues. J gave up 3 bases and V 3 bases, and 7 bases lay outside the gene matches. Per the germline V gene, CDR1 is SGHTA and CDR2 is FQGNSA. This chain's CDR3 is CASSFRGTAYTGELFF. CDR3 DNA sequence: TGTGCCAGCAGCTTCAGAGGGACAGCTTACACCGGGGAGCTGTTTTTT.

In this sample, this clonotype turned up a few times. The V and J genes are TRBV27 and TRBJ2-7; D unresolved. CDR3 length equals 13 residues. Germline V gene data show CDR1 as MNHEY and CDR2 as SMNVEV (reference sequence). Trimming took off 3 bases at V and 3 bases at J, with 9 bases between the two ends. The CDR3 DNA reads TGTGCCAGCAGTTTCGGACGGATCTACGAGCAGTACTTC. This translates into CASSFGRIYEQYF.